The 13 T cell receptor beta chains below come from one sample, sequenced in a study of circulating and synovial CD4+ cells in juvenile arthritis. Sequenced by immunoSEQ multiplex PCR; TCRdb stores in-frame clones only, minus some. The sample shows roughly 14,000 clones, 80% to 85% of them seen only once. The material sequenced was CD4+ T cells from synovial fluid. The receptors were sampled from a human patient with juvenile idiopathic arthritis. Some clones in this sample may be carry-over from other donors' samples.

This rearrangement joins TRBV10-3 to TRBJ1-1; D possibly corresponds to TRBD1 (6 bases). CDR3 length: 12 residues. V lost 4 bases to trimming and J lost 9 bases, with 12 bases between them. From germline, CDR1 is ENHRY and CDR2 SYGVKD. The CDR3 spells CAISGDGQKAFF. The DNA for the CDR3 is TGTGCCATCAGTGGTGACGGACAGAAAGCTTTCTTT.

The rearrangement links TRBV14 to TRBJ1-4, with D unclear. The ends were cut back, 4 bases at V and 1 base at J, with 4 bases in the middle. The CDR3 has 13 amino acids. CDR1 is SGHDN, CDR2 FVKESK, per germline. CDR3 nucleotides: TGTGCCAGCAGCCGAGGAACTAATGAAAAACTGTTTTTT. Protein sequence: CASSRGTNEKLFF.

V usage is TRBV2 and J usage is TRBJ1-4, with TRBD1 matching over 9 bases. CDR3 size: 15 residues. Germline CDR1 and CDR2: SNHLY and FYNNEI. J lost 3 bases, V lost 5 bases, and 4 bases had no gene match. The CDR3 loop reads CASSRQGGSNEKLFF. The CDR3 DNA reads as TGTGCCAGCAGTAGACAGGGGGGGTCTAATGAAAAACTGTTTTTT. Combining the CDR3 with reference TRBV2 and TRBJ1-4 gives the whole variable domain EPEVTQTPSHQVTQMGQEVILRCVPISNHLYFYWYRQILGQKVEFLVSFYNNEISEKSEIFDDQFSVERPDGSNFTLKIRSTKLEDSAMYFCASSRQGGSNEKLFFGSGTQLSVL.

The rearrangement links TRBV4-1 to TRBJ1-4; D is unclear. This CDR3 is 16 amino acids long. Trimming removed 0 bases at V and 0 bases at J, with 8 bases between. Germline lookup yields CDR1 MGHRA and CDR2 YSYEKL. The CDR3 region is CASSQEWRATNEKLFF. The CDR3 bases are TGCGCCAGCAGCCAAGAGTGGCGGGCAACTAATGAAAAACTGTTTTTT.

The CDR3 here is CAWSVAGNTIYF. The CDR3 region has the DNA TGTGCCTGGAGTGTCGCTGGAAACACCATATATTTT. This chain joins TRBV30 and TRBJ1-3; no reliable D call. Germline V gives CDR1 GTSNPN, CDR2 SVGIG (reference sequence). This CDR3 is 12 amino acids long. V lost 0 bases and J 2 bases, leaving 2 bases between the germline ends.

V is TRBV7-3 and J is TRBJ2-2; the match to TRBD1 covers 9 bases. The CDR3 covers 16 residues. Germline assignment: CDR1 SGHTA and CDR2 FQGTGA. V shed 2 bases, J shed 1 base, and the junction held 2 bases outside the gene matches. The chain's CDR3 is CASSLGGQGNTGELFF. The CDR3 DNA reads TGTGCCAGCAGCTTAGGGGGACAGGGGAACACCGGGGAGCTGTTTTTT. Full variable domain (rest looked up from reference TRBV7-3 and TRBJ2-2): GAGVSQTPSNKVTEKGKYVELRCDPISGHTALYWYRQSLGQGPEFLIYFQGTGAADDSGLPNDRFFAVRPEGSVSTLKIQRTERGDSAVYLCASSLGGQGNTGELFFGEGSRLTVL.

The chain carries TRBV11-2 and TRBJ1-3, with TRBD1 as a possible D gene (5 bases). The germline gives CDR1 SGHAT, CDR2 FQNNGV. This CDR3 spans 15 amino acids. Trimming pared 2 bases from V and 4 bases from J, leaving 12 bases between. As DNA, the CDR3 is TGTGCCAGCAGCTTACAGGGACTGTCGGGAAACACCATATATTTT. Translated: CASSLQGLSGNTIYF.

A few counts support this clone. The genes are TRBV5-1 and TRBJ2-7, with 7 nucleotides matching TRBD1. The CDR3 contains 17 residues. The V gene end was trimmed by 0 bases and the J gene end by 3 bases; junction bases not matched to a gene: 12. CDR1 and CDR2 (germline): SGHRS, YFSETQ. The CDR3 loop is CASSLVPNRGPSYEQYF. DNA for the CDR3: TGCGCCAGCAGCTTGGTGCCTAACAGGGGACCGAGCTACGAGCAGTACTTC.

About this clone itself: The junction differs from germline at one of its ends, possibly a read error. J is TRBJ1-5 and V is TRBV10-2; the D is unclear. Looked up from germline, CDR1 is WSHSY and CDR2 is SAAADI. The CDR3 has 13 residues. In DNA form, the CDR3 reads TGCGCCAGCGGTGAGGGCAGAAATCAGCCCCAGCATTTT. Protein: CASGEGRNQPQHF.

This chain joins TRBV14 and TRBJ2-2; D possibly corresponds to TRBD1 (5 bases). CDR3 length: 16 amino acids. The V and J ends lost 2 bases and 3 bases respectively, with 13 bases between them. The germline CDR1 and CDR2 sequences are SGHDN and FVKESK. The CDR3 protein is CASSQSFGADTGELFF. The CDR3 bases are TGTGCCAGCAGCCAATCCTTTGGGGCAGACACCGGGGAGCTGTTTTTT. The full variable domain, its missing parts supplied by reference TRBV14 and TRBJ2-2, is EAGVTQFPSHSVIEKGQTVTLRCDPISGHDNLYWYRRVMGKEIKFLLHFVKESKQDESGMPNNRFLAERTGGTYSTLKVQPAELEDSGVYFCASSQSFGADTGELFFGEGSRLTVL.

This clone appeared once. The chain uses TRBV4-3 and TRBJ2-7, with 9 bases that match TRBD1. J gave up 6 bases and V 4 bases, and 10 bases lay outside the gene matches. Per germline, CDR1 LGHNA and CDR2 YSLEER. The CDR3 has 15 residues. The CDR3 DNA reads TGCGCCAGCAGCCCCTATCCGGGACAGGGTACCGAGCAGTACTTC. Translating it yields CASSPYPGQGTEQYF.

The chain has TRBV30 and TRBJ1-5; the D gene is possibly TRBD1 (6 bases). Trimming shortened V by 0 bases and J by 0 bases, and 18 bases separated the two germline ends. The germline V gene encodes CDR1 GTSNPN and CDR2 SVGIG (reference sequence). The length of the CDR3 is 18 residues. CDR3 DNA sequence: TGTGCCTGGAGTGTACCGGGGTTGGACAGCTATAGCAATCAGCCCCAGCATTTT. It specifies CAWSVPGLDSYSNQPQHF.

This clone occurred once. The same CDR3 is also encoded by other DNA sequences in this sample. The V and J genes are TRBV5-6 and TRBJ1-6; the match to TRBD1 covers 7 bases. CDR1 and CDR2 from the germline V gene are SGHDT and YYEEEE. V shed 0 bases and J 6 bases; nucleotides not matched to a gene: 6. The CDR3 covers 16 residues. CDR3 sequence reads: CASSLELGQTNSPLHF. CDR3 nucleotide sequence: TGTGCCAGCAGCTTGGAGCTGGGACAGACTAATTCACCCCTCCACTTT.